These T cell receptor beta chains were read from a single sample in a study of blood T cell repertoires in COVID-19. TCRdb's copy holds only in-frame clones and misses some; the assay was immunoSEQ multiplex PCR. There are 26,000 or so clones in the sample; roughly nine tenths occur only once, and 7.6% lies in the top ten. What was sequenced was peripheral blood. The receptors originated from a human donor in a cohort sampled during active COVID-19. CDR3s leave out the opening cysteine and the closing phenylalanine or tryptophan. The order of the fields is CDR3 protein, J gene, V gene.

ASSTGGLSGANVLT	TRBJ2-6	TRBV2
ASTERTGDTGELF	TRBJ2-2	TRBV18
ASSQGTRAYNEQF	TRBJ2-1	TRBV3-1/TRBV3-2
ATSGRGQETQY	TRBJ2-5	TRBV15
ASSVGLAGLNEQF	TRBJ2-1	TRBV9
ASSLNWGREDGYT	TRBJ1-2	TRBV27
ASSSDRNQQETQY	TRBJ2-5	TRBV5-4
ASSPNRVGGYT	TRBJ1-2	TRBV28
ASSQERHRGSGETQY	TRBJ2-5	TRBV4-2
ATGGRPAGTSGYNEQF	TRBJ2-1	TRBV24-1
ASSVRTTSYEQY	TRBJ2-7	TRBV2
ASSKFGGSTDTQY	TRBJ2-3	TRBV5-1
ASSPLFRGETQY	TRBJ2-5	TRBV14
ASSDKGVNTEAF	TRBJ1-1	TRBV10-1
ASSASDEQF	TRBJ2-1	TRBV7-8
ASSRGIGNQPQH	TRBJ1-5	TRBV2
ASSESRRLGSYT	TRBJ1-2	TRBV6-1
ASSQDSRGLTYEQY	TRBJ2-7	TRBV4-1
ASSLGRTSGTQY	TRBJ2-3	TRBV5-6
ASSIRRGREEKLF	TRBJ1-4	TRBV19
ASSQVGTTGELF	TRBJ2-2	TRBV3-1/TRBV3-2
ASAEQADTEAF	TRBJ1-1	TRBV5-1
ASCQGAGELF	TRBJ2-2	TRBV23-1
ASSFPQGKLNEQY	TRBJ2-7	TRBV11-2
ASGLAGQLTFAEAF	TRBJ1-1	TRBV12-5
ASTNAGDVYEQY	TRBJ2-7	TRBV6-6
ASTGLAGETQY	TRBJ2-5	TRBV2
SVVIAGIKETQY	TRBJ2-5	TRBV29-1
ASSIRAPSGGAADTQY	TRBJ2-3	TRBV19
ASSSTRQAASYNEQF	TRBJ2-1	TRBV7-2
ATSDPRQGAAGELF	TRBJ2-2	TRBV24-1
ASSKTSGIDTQY	TRBJ2-3	TRBV5-1
ASTPPRDRTWNTEAF	TRBJ1-1	TRBV6-2/TRBV6-3
ASNSLAGVLTGELF	TRBJ2-2	TRBV27
ASSSAGTDYNEQF	TRBJ2-1	TRBV5-1
ASNPASSYEQY	TRBJ2-7	TRBV12-3/TRBV12-4
ASRPRGRVTEAF	TRBJ1-1	TRBV2
ASSDLSGAGNTIY	TRBJ1-3	TRBV6-1
ASSQKRLAGVADTQY	TRBJ2-3	TRBV3-1/TRBV3-2
ASSPGLARNEQY	TRBJ2-7	TRBV18
ASTPFVDNEQF	TRBJ2-1	TRBV12-3/TRBV12-4
ASSYSSGRGAYEQY	TRBJ2-7	TRBV6-5
ASSFLAGGYSNEQF	TRBJ2-1	TRBV5-5
ASILAGTSGAVAF	TRBJ2-1	TRBV6-5
ASSPTGGQGYGYT	TRBJ1-2	TRBV5-1
ASKGTGVPGVTEAF	TRBJ1-1	TRBV5-1